This T cell receptor (beta chain) was retrieved from a study of cytomegalovirus exposure and HLA in healthy donors. As concerns this clone: The antigen is not known.

The study, taken as a whole, reports: A list of about 180 TCR beta chains associated with cytomegalovirus was given. Analyzed later, most CMV-associated TCR beta chains appeared HLA-restricted. An analysis done earlier found most TCR beta V segments productive about 87% or about 30% of the time.

Everyone who donated was a healthy bone marrow donor. The PCR ran on 60 Vbeta and 13 Jbeta primers. Clones were read by immunoSEQ multiplex PCR, and TCRdb kept only the in-frame ones, dropping some. Among hundreds of thousands of clones listed, around 89% were seen once. There are 16 residues in the CDR3. Germline CDR1 and CDR2: SGHRS and YFSETQ. Trimming at V came to 4 bases and at J to 4 bases, leaving 9 bases not matched to a gene. The material sequenced was PBMCs. The clonotype was recovered from a woman aged 18-29 years in good health and CMV-seronegative. The chain couples TRBV5-1 to TRBJ2-3; TRBD2 matches 10 bases. The CDR3 loop is CASSGLAGARADTQYF. The DNA of the CDR3 is TGCGCCAGCAGCGGGCTAGCGGGAGCTCGTGCAGATACGCAGTATTTT.